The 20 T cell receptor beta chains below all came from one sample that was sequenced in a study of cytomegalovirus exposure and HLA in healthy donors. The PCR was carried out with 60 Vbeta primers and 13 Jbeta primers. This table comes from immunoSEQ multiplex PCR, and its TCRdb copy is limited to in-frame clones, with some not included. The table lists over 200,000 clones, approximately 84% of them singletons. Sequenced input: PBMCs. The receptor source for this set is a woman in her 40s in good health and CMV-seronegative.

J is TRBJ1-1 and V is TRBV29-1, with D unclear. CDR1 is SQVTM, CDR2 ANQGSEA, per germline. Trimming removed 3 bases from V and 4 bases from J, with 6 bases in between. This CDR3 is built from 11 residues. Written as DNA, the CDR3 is TGCAGCGTTGATGGAGCCACTGAAGCTTTCTTT. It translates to CSVDGATEAFF.

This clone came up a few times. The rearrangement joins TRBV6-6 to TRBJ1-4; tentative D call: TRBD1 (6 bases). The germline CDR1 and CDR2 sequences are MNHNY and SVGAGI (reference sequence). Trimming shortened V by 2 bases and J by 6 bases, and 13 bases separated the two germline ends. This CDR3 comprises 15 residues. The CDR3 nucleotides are TGTGCCAGCAGTTACGGGTTGGCAGGGGATGAAAAACTGTTTTTT. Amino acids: CASSYGLAGDEKLFF.

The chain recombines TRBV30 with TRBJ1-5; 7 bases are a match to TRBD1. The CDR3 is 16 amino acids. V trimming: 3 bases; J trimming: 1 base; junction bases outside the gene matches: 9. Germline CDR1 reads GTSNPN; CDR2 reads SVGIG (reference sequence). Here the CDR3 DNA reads TGTGCCTGGAGCTCCCTCTTACAGGGGAGCAATCAGCCCCAGCATTTT. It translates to CAWSSLLQGSNQPQHF. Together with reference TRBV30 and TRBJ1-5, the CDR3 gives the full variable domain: SQTIHQWPATLVQPVGSPLSLECTVEGTSNPNLYWYRQAAGRGLQLLFYSVGIGQISSEVPQNLSASRPQDRQFILSSKKLLLSDSGFYLCAWSSLLQGSNQPQHFGDGTRLSIL.

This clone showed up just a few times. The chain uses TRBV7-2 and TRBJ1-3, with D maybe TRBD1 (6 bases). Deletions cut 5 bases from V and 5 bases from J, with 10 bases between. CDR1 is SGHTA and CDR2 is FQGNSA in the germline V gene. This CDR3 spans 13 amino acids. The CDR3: CASSEDSRNTIYF. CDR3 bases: TGTGCCAGCAGCGAGGACAGTAGAAACACCATATATTTT.

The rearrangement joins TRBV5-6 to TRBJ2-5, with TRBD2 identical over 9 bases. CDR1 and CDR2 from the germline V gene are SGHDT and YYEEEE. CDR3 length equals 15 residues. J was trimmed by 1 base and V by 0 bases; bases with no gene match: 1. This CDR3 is CASSLVAGVQETQYF. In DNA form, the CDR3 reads TGTGCCAGCAGCTTGGTAGCGGGGGTCCAAGAGACCCAGTACTTC.

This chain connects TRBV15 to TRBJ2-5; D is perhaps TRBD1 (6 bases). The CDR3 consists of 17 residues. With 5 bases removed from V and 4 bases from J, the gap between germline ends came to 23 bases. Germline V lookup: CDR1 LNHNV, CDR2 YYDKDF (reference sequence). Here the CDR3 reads CATSGPRGRGRGETQYF. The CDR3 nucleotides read TGTGCCACCAGCGGCCCCAGGGGCAGGGGAAGGGGAGAGACCCAGTACTTC.

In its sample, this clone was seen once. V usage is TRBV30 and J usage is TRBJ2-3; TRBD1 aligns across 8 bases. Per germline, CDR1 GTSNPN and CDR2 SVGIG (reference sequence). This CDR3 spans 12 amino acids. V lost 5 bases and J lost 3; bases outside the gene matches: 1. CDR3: CAWGQGTDTQYF. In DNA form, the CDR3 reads TGTGCCTGGGGACAGGGAACAGATACGCAGTATTTT.

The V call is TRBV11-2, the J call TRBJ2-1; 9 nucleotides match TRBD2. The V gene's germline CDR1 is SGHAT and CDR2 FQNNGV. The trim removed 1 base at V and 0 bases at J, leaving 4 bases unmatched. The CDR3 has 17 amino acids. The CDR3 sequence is CASSLGLAGSSYNEQFF. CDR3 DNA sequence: TGTGCCAGCAGCTTAGGGCTAGCGGGGAGCTCCTACAATGAGCAGTTCTTC.

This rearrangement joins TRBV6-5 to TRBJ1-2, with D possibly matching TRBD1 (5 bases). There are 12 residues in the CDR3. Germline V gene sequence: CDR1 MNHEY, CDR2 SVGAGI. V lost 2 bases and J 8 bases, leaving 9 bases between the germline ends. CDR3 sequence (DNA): TGTGCCAGCAGTTACGGGGCGGGAGGCTACACCTTC. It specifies CASSYGAGGYTF.

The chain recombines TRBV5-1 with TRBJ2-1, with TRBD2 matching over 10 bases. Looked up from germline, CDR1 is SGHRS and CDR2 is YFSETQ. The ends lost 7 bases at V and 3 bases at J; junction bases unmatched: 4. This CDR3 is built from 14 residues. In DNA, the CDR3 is TGCGCCAGCCAAACTAGCGGGGACTACAATGAGCAGTTCTTC. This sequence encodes CASQTSGDYNEQFF.

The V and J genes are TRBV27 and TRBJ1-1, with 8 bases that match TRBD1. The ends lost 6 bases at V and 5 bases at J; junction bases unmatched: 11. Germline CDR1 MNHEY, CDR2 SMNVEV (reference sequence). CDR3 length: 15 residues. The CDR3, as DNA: TGTGCCAGCAGCCCACCCCAGGGGGCGCCGACTGAAGCTTTCTTT. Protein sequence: CASSPPQGAPTEAFF.

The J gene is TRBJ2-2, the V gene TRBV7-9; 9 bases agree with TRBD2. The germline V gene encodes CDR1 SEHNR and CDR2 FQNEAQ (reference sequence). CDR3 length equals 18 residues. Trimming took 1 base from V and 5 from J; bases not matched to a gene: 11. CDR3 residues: CASSLVVGASGATGELFF. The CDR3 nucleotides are TGTGCCAGCAGCTTAGTCGTGGGTGCTAGCGGGGCAACCGGGGAGCTGTTTTTT.

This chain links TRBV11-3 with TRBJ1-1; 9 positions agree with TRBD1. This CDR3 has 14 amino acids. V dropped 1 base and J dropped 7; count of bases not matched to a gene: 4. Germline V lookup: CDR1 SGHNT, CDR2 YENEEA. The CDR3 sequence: CASSLVQGAGEAFF. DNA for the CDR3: TGTGCCAGCAGCTTAGTACAGGGGGCAGGTGAAGCTTTCTTT. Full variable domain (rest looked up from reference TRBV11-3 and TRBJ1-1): EAGVVQSPRYKIIEKKQPVAFWCNPISGHNTLYWYLQNLGQGPELLIRYENEEAVDDSQLPKDRFSAERLKGVDSTLKIQPAELGDSAVYLCASSLVQGAGEAFFGQGTRLTVV.

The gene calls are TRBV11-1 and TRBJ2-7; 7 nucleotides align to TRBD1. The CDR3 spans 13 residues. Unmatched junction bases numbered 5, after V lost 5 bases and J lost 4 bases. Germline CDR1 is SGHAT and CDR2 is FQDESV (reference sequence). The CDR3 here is CASSIGTAYEQYF. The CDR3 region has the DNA TGTGCCAGCAGCATTGGGACAGCGTACGAGCAGTACTTC. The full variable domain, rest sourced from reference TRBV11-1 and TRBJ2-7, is EAEVAQSPRYKITEKSQAVAFWCDPISGHATLYWYRQILGQGPELLVQFQDESVVDDSQLPKDRFSAERLKGVDSTLKIQPAELGDSAMYLCASSIGTAYEQYFGPGTRLTVT.

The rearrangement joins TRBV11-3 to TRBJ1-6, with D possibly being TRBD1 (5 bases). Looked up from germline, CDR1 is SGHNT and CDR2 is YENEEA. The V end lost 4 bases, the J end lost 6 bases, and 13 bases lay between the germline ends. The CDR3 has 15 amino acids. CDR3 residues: CASSSPTAFNSPLHF. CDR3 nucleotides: TGTGCCAGCAGCTCACCGACAGCGTTTAATTCACCCCTCCACTTT.

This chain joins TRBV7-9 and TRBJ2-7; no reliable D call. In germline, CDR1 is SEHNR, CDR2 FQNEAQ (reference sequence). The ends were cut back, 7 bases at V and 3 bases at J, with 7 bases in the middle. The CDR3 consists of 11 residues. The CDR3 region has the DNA TGTGCCAGCACGGGTCGCTACGAGCAGTACTTC. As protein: CASTGRYEQYF.

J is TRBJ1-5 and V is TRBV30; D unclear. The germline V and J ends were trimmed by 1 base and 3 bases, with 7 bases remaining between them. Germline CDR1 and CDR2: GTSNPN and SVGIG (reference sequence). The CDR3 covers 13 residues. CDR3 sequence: CAWSGSPNQPQHF. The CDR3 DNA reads TGTGCCTGGAGTGGGAGTCCCAATCAGCCCCAGCATTTT.

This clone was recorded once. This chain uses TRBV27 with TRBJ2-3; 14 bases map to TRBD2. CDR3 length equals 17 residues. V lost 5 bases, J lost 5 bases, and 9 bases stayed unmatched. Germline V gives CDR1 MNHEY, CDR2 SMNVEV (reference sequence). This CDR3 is CASSERLAGGPGDTQYF. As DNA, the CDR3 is TGTGCCAGCAGTGAGCGACTAGCGGGGGGGCCAGGAGATACGCAGTATTTT.

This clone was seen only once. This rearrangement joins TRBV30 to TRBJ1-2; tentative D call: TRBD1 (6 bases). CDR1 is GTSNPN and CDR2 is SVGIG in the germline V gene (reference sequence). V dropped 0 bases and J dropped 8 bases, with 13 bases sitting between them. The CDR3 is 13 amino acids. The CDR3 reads CAWSVAGAEGYTF. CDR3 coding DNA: TGTGCCTGGAGTGTCGCAGGGGCTGAAGGCTACACCTTC.

The CDR3 bases are TGTGCCATCAGGGCCCGGGGTGTCGAGGGCGGCTACACCTTC. Translation: CAIRARGVEGGYTF. The V call is TRBV10-3, the J call TRBJ1-2, with D unresolved. Trimming pared 6 bases from V and 8 bases from J, leaving 19 bases between. CDR1 ENHRY and CDR2 SYGVKD come from the germline V gene. The CDR3 length is 14 residues.